The 26 T cell receptor beta chains listed next were all sequenced from one sample in a study of T cell responses to AZD1222 COVID-19 vaccine. Using immunoSEQ multiplex PCR, the repertoire was profiled, and TCRdb retains in-frame clones only, with some absent. The sample holds more than 100,000 clones; around 90% are singletons and the top ten take approximately 8%. Source: peripheral blood, taken on day 0 of AZD1222 vaccination. The receptor source for this set is an adult in good health.

The chain couples TRBV29-1 to TRBJ1-3; D is possibly TRBD1 (6 bases). The V end lost 5 bases, the J end lost 3 bases, and 14 bases lay between the germline ends. This CDR3 has 14 amino acids. From germline, CDR1 is SQVTM and CDR2 ANQGSEA. The DNA of the CDR3 is TGCAGCGTTATTTGGGGGGCTGGTGGAAACACCATATATTTT. This encodes CSVIWGAGGNTIYF.

V and J are TRBV12-3 or TRBV12-4 and TRBJ2-7; TRBD1 matches at 10 bases. The CDR3 extends over 13 amino acids. The V gene end was trimmed by 7 bases and the J gene end by 7 bases; junction bases not matched to a gene: 7. The CDR3 region has the DNA TGTGCCAGCAATGCGGGACAGGGGAGGGAGCAGTACTTC. This sequence encodes CASNAGQGREQYF.

V gene TRBV2 combines with J gene TRBJ1-6; D perhaps matches TRBD1 (6 bases). CDR3 length: 15 residues. Looked up from germline, CDR1 is SNHLY and CDR2 is FYNNEI. V gave up 6 bases and J gave up 9 bases, with 18 bases separating them. CDR3 sequence: CASRGAAGGFSPLHF. CDR3 sequence (DNA): TGTGCCAGCAGGGGGGCAGCTGGGGGATTTTCACCCCTCCACTTT.

The chain carries TRBV7-3 and TRBJ1-1; 7 bases line up with TRBD1. The CDR3 covers 15 residues. V trimming: 6 bases; J trimming: 0 bases; junction bases outside the gene matches: 7. Germline CDR1 is SGHTA and CDR2 is FQGTGA. The chain's CDR3 is CASSSTGDMNTEAFF. CDR3 nucleotide sequence: TGTGCCAGCAGTTCCACAGGGGACATGAACACTGAAGCTTTCTTT. The full variable domain, with the rest looked up from reference TRBV7-3 and TRBJ1-1, is GAGVSQTPSNKVTEKGKYVELRCDPISGHTALYWYRQSLGQGPEFLIYFQGTGAADDSGLPNDRFFAVRPEGSVSTLKIQRTERGDSAVYLCASSSTGDMNTEAFFGQGTRLTVV.

The chain employs TRBV6-6 and TRBJ1-2; weak D call: TRBD1 (6 bases). With 8 bases removed from V and 3 bases from J, the gap between germline ends came to 16 bases. Germline V gene lookup returns CDR1 MNHNY and CDR2 SVGAGI (reference sequence). The CDR3 is 14 amino acids. The CDR3 DNA is TGTGCCAGCGGGGGCCTAGGGGGGTACTATGGCTACACCTTC. Its protein product is CASGGLGGYYGYTF.

This CDR3 is CASSGGGTPYEQYF. CDR3 DNA sequence: TGCGCCAGCAGTGGGGGGGGAACGCCTTACGAGCAGTACTTC. The V call is TRBV10-1, the J call TRBJ2-7, with 7 bases matching TRBD2. Per the germline V gene, CDR1 is WNHNN and CDR2 is SYGVQD (reference sequence). This CDR3 is 14 amino acids long. Trimming cost V 4 bases and J 4 bases; bases outside gene matches: 7.

The table lists this clone with a count of one. The rearrangement links TRBV24-1 to TRBJ2-1; 8 nucleotides line up with TRBD2. The CDR3 contains 16 residues. V shed 2 bases, J shed 3 bases, and the junction held 5 bases outside the gene matches. The germline gives CDR1 KGHDR, CDR2 SFDVKD. CDR3 nucleotide sequence: TGTGCCACCAGTGATTCGATAGCGGGGCTCTACAATGAGCAGTTCTTC. Protein product: CATSDSIAGLYNEQFF.

The V call is TRBV27, the J call TRBJ1-6; possible D gene TRBD1, 5 bases. Germline V gene sequence: CDR1 MNHEY, CDR2 SMNVEV (reference sequence). The CDR3 loop spans 16 amino acids. Trimming left V 2 bases short and J 4 bases short, with 12 bases between. The CDR3: CASSLEGSRYNSPLHF. The CDR3 DNA sequence: TGTGCCAGCAGTTTAGAGGGGTCCCGATATAATTCACCCCTCCACTTT.

This rearrangement joins TRBV9 to TRBJ2-7; D ambiguous. Trimming pared 0 bases from V and 4 bases from J, leaving 8 bases between. Germline assignment: CDR1 SGDLS and CDR2 YYNGEE. The CDR3 runs to 13 residues. CDR3 residues: CASSVAEPYEQYF. DNA of the CDR3: TGTGCCAGCAGCGTAGCCGAACCTTACGAGCAGTACTTC.

The chain joins TRBV5-4 to TRBJ1-6, with D unresolved. Trimming cost V 7 bases and J 0 bases, with 11 bases left between them. This CDR3 comprises 15 residues. CDR1 and CDR2 from the germline V gene are SGHNT and YYREEE (reference sequence). DNA of the CDR3: TGTGCCAGCGGCCGAGACTTCTCCTATAATTCACCCCTCCACTTT. It encodes CASGRDFSYNSPLHF.

V is TRBV7-9 and J is TRBJ1-2; D not certain. Germline V gene lookup returns CDR1 SEHNR and CDR2 FQNEAQ (reference sequence). Trimming removed 3 bases from V and 4 bases from J, with 12 bases in between. The CDR3 runs 14 residues. This chain's CDR3 is CASSLGQPLYGYTF. In nucleotides, the CDR3 is TGTGCCAGCAGCTTGGGCCAACCACTCTATGGCTACACCTTC.

This clone appeared once. V and J are TRBV12-3 or TRBV12-4 and TRBJ1-5; TRBD1 might be the D (5 bases). This CDR3 has 13 amino acids. Between the trimmed V and J ends, which lost 7 bases and 1 base, there was a span of 8 bases. CDR3 protein: CASTGGSNQPQHF. In DNA, the CDR3 is TGTGCCAGCACCGGGGGGAGCAATCAGCCCCAGCATTTT.

There are a few counts of this clone. The rearrangement links TRBV18 to TRBJ2-5, with TRBD2 matching 8 bases. Germline assignment: CDR1 KGHSH and CDR2 LQKENI. There are 15 residues in the CDR3. Trimming cost V 1 base and J 4 bases; bases outside gene matches: 5. The CDR3 reads CASSPLAGQSETQYF. As DNA, the CDR3 is TGTGCCAGCTCACCACTAGCGGGACAATCAGAGACCCAGTACTTC.

This chain's CDR3 is CASISSGNTIYF. CDR3 coding DNA: TGTGCCAGCATTAGCTCTGGAAACACCATATATTTT. The chain carries TRBV27 and TRBJ1-3; no definite D call. Germline loops: CDR1 MNHEY, CDR2 SMNVEV (reference sequence). The CDR3 runs to 12 residues. The V gene lost 7 bases and the J gene lost 0 bases, with 4 bases spanning the gap.

The chain couples TRBV5-6 to TRBJ2-7; D is possibly TRBD1 (6 bases). The CDR3 has 14 amino acids. The V gene's germline CDR1 is SGHDT and CDR2 YYEEEE. With 4 bases removed from V and 0 bases from J, the gap between germline ends came to 11 bases. For the CDR3, the DNA is TGTGCCAGCAGCCACCCCAGGGGCTCCTACGAGCAGTACTTC. Its translation: CASSHPRGSYEQYF.

This rearrangement joins TRBV6-5 to TRBJ1-1; the D is unclear. This CDR3 contains 11 residues. Germline assignment: CDR1 MNHEY and CDR2 SVGAGI. The ends were cut back, 7 bases at V and 1 base at J, with 4 bases in the middle. CDR3 amino acids: CASKGNTEAFF. The CDR3 nucleotides are TGTGCCAGCAAGGGGAACACTGAAGCTTTCTTT.

The chain has TRBV7-2 and TRBJ1-1; D gene uncertain. CDR1 SGHTA and CDR2 FQGNSA come from the germline V gene. The ends were cut back, 2 bases at V and 8 bases at J, with 12 bases in the middle. The CDR3 has 13 residues. CDR3 residues: CASSLSLQTEAFF. In nucleotides, the CDR3 is TGTGCCAGCAGCTTAAGTCTACAGACCGAAGCTTTCTTT.

The chain has TRBV19 and TRBJ2-7; 7 nucleotides align to TRBD2. V gave up 7 bases and J gave up 0 bases; unmatched junction bases: 3. The CDR3 runs 13 residues. The V gene's germline CDR1 is LNHDA and CDR2 SQIVND (reference sequence). The chain's CDR3 is CASNRGDSYEQYF. DNA of the CDR3: TGTGCCAGTAATCGGGGGGACTCCTACGAGCAGTACTTC. The variable domain in full, with the rest retrieved from reference TRBV19 and TRBJ2-7, is DGGITQSPKYLFRKEGQNVTLSCEQNLNHDAMYWYRQDPGQGLRLIYYSQIVNDFQKGDIAEGYSVSREKKESFPLTVTSAQKNPTAFYLCASNRGDSYEQYFGPGTRLTVT.

A note on this clone: Its ends do not fully match the called genes, so a read error is possible. J is TRBJ1-4 and V is TRBV18, with D maybe TRBD1 (6 bases). Germline V CDR1 and CDR2: KGHSH, LQKENI. The CDR3 consists of 14 residues. CDR3 in amino acids: CAGSPGQPNEKLFF. For the CDR3, the DNA is TGTGCCGGCTCACCGGGACAACCTAATGAAAAACTGTTTTTT.

The V and J genes are TRBV7-7 and TRBJ1-1, with TRBD1 matching 7 bases. This CDR3 has 19 residues. V lost 5 bases, J lost 4 bases, and 22 bases stayed unmatched. Germline V lookup: CDR1 SSHAT, CDR2 FNYEAQ (reference sequence). The CDR3 DNA reads as TGTGCCAGCAGCCCCCATATGGGAGGGGGCGATGCTTTCTTCACTGAAGCTTTCTTT. It yields the protein CASSPHMGGGDAFFTEAFF.

This clone was seen just once. The chain combines TRBV15 with TRBJ1-6, with a possible D match to TRBD1 (5 bases). There are 14 residues in the CDR3. With 4 bases removed from V and 6 bases from J, the gap between germline ends came to 10 bases. Germline CDR1 and CDR2: LNHNV and YYDKDF (reference sequence). The CDR3 DNA follows: TGTGCCACCAGCATCCAGGGAGCTAATTCACCCCTCCACTTT. Protein: CATSIQGANSPLHF.

The chain employs TRBV13 and TRBJ2-7; D may be TRBD1 (7 bases). This CDR3 comprises 16 residues. Trimming took off 4 bases at V and 4 bases at J, with 20 bases between the two ends. Germline V gene lookup returns CDR1 PRHDT and CDR2 FYEKMQ (reference sequence). The CDR3 DNA reads TGTGCCAGCAGCTGGGGCGGGGCAGGGGGGATTTACGAGCAGTACTTC. It encodes CASSWGGAGGIYEQYF.

J is TRBJ1-2 and V is TRBV5-1; a possible D gene is TRBD1 (6 bases). The CDR3 is 12 residues long. The germline V gene encodes CDR1 SGHRS and CDR2 YFSETQ. The ends were cut back, 2 bases at V and 8 bases at J, with 10 bases in the middle. CDR3 sequence: CASSFNRDGYTF. CDR3 in DNA: TGCGCCAGCAGCTTTAACAGGGACGGCTACACCTTC.

J is TRBJ1-4 and V is TRBV5-1, with D tentatively TRBD1 (5 bases). V was shortened by 7 bases and J by 6 bases, with 13 bases between the two germline ends. CDR3 length: 13 amino acids. The germline V gene encodes CDR1 SGHRS and CDR2 YFSETQ. The CDR3 loop reads CASGWGQDEKLFF. CDR3 sequence (DNA): TGCGCCAGCGGGTGGGGCCAGGATGAAAAACTGTTTTTT.

The chain recombines TRBV19 with TRBJ2-7, with TRBD1 matching over 8 bases. Trimming removed 1 base from V and 5 bases from J; junction bases left unmatched: 4. CDR3 size: 14 residues. Germline V gene sequence: CDR1 LNHDA, CDR2 SQIVND (reference sequence). In DNA, the CDR3 is TGTGCCAGTAGTATAGTACCAGGGGGCGACGAGCAGTACTTC. Encoded protein: CASSIVPGGDEQYF.

The rearrangement uses TRBV7-9 and TRBJ1-5, with no clear D. The V gene lost 1 base and the J gene lost 5 bases, with 6 bases spanning the gap. This CDR3 comprises 13 residues. CDR1 is SEHNR, CDR2 FQNEAQ, per germline (reference sequence). CDR3 in DNA: TGTGCCAGCAGCTTAGGGCCGGATCAGCCCCAGCATTTT. Translated, it gives CASSLGPDQPQHF.